A single sample gave rise to the 14 T cell receptor beta chains below, sequenced in a study of T cell repertoires in cytomegalovirus infection. Their antigen targets remain unknown. Via MiXCR, TCRdb re-called the reads, giving one row per CDR3 protein. The table records 80,000 or so distinct CDR3 sequences, approximately 42% of them present only once. The starting material was CD8+ T cells from cultured PBMCs, obtained from culture after CMV antigen stimulation. Every receptor here comes from a human donor in good health (CMV status not recorded). Some clones in this sample may be carry-over from other donors' samples.

This chain links TRBV6-1 with TRBJ1-5; D unresolved. There are 15 residues in the CDR3. Germline V CDR1 and CDR2: MNHNS, SASEGT. V was pared by 6 bases and J by 4 bases, with 16 bases between. The CDR3 loop is CASSPGGRGNQPQHF. DNA of the CDR3: TGTGCCAGCAGCCCGGGCGGGCGAGGAAATCAGCCCCAGCATTTT.

This clonotype was detected only a few times. The chain carries TRBV12-3 or TRBV12-4 and TRBJ2-3; D is unresolved. CDR3 size: 16 residues. The germline V and J ends were trimmed by 8 bases and 0 bases, with 18 bases remaining between them. CDR3 nucleotide sequence: TGTGCCAGCGGGTTTTGGCTTCGGACGAGCACAGATACGCAGTATTTT. It codes for CASGFWLRTSTDTQYF.

The chain is built from TRBV7-8 and TRBJ2-3; TRBD1 aligns across 7 bases. There are 17 residues in the CDR3. Looked up from germline, CDR1 is SGHVS and CDR2 is FQNEAQ. V dropped 4 bases and J dropped 3; count of bases not matched to a gene: 13. CDR3: CASSSRRQGGRTDTQYF. The CDR3 DNA reads as TGTGCCAGCAGCTCGCGGAGACAGGGTGGTCGAACAGATACGCAGTATTTT.

This chain joins TRBV11-2 and TRBJ2-1; TRBD2 matches at 11 bases. Germline CDR1 is SGHAT and CDR2 is FQNNGV. This CDR3 has 15 amino acids. V lost 0 bases, J lost 8 bases, and 3 bases stayed unmatched. The CDR3: CASSLDSGGADEQFF. Written as DNA, the CDR3 is TGTGCCAGCAGCTTAGATAGCGGGGGGGCTGATGAGCAGTTCTTC.

The rearrangement uses TRBV6-4 and TRBJ1-2; TRBD1 matches 8 bases. Germline values: CDR1 MRHNA, CDR2 SNTAGT. V was clipped by 6 bases and J by 4 bases; unmatched bases: 7. There are 14 residues in the CDR3. For the CDR3, the DNA is TGTGCCAGCAGGCGGGACAGGTCTAGCTATGGCTACACCTTC. It encodes CASRRDRSSYGYTF.

The sample holds a few counts of this clonotype. The V call is TRBV7-9, the J call TRBJ2-5, with D unclear. V was clipped by 5 bases and J by 0 bases, with 13 bases between them. The CDR3 has 15 residues. Germline CDR1 is SEHNR and CDR2 is FQNEAQ (reference sequence). CDR3 amino acids: CASSAVETHQETQYF. Written as DNA, the CDR3 is TGTGCCAGCAGCGCCGTTGAGACACACCAAGAGACCCAGTACTTC.

There are a few counts of this clonotype. The gene calls are TRBV6-2 or TRBV6-3 and TRBJ1-1; D gene uncertain. With 5 bases removed from V and 1 base from J, the gap between germline ends came to 17 bases. CDR3 length: 16 residues. The germline CDR1 and CDR2 sequences are MNHEY and SVGEGT. The CDR3 sequence is CASSQWVPGPNTEAFF. CDR3 nucleotide sequence: TGTGCCAGCAGTCAATGGGTGCCGGGCCCGAACACTGAAGCTTTCTTT.

The rearrangement uses TRBV19 and TRBJ1-1; no reliable D call. The V gene's germline CDR1 is LNHDA and CDR2 SQIVND (reference sequence). V lost 4 bases and J 1 base, leaving 13 bases between the germline ends. This CDR3 spans 15 amino acids. The CDR3 DNA is TGTGCCAGTAGTAGGGCCGGGTCTGGGAACACTGAAGCTTTCTTT. It yields the protein CASSRAGSGNTEAFF.

CDR3 amino acids: CASSSTGDITGNTIYF. The DNA for the CDR3 is TGCGCCAGCAGCTCGACAGGGGATATCACTGGAAACACCATATATTTT. V gene TRBV4-3 combines with J gene TRBJ1-3; 8 bases are a match to TRBD1. V trimming: 5 bases; J trimming: 2 bases; junction bases outside the gene matches: 8. The CDR3 is 16 amino acids. The germline gives CDR1 LGHNA, CDR2 YSLEER.

The sample holds many counts of this clonotype. The chain has TRBV7-8 and TRBJ2-7, with TRBD1 identical over 7 bases. Trimming took 4 bases from V and 4 from J; bases not matched to a gene: 10. This CDR3 region has 15 residues. CDR1 is SGHVS and CDR2 is FQNEAQ in the germline V gene. CDR3 sequence reads: CASSSPRDREYEQYF. Here the CDR3 DNA reads TGTGCCAGCAGCTCCCCCCGAGACAGGGAGTACGAGCAGTACTTC. Drawing the rest from reference TRBV7-8 and TRBJ2-7, the complete variable domain is GAGVSQSPRYKVAKRGQDVALRCDPISGHVSLFWYQQALGQGPEFLTYFQNEAQLDKSGLPSDRFFAERPEGSVSTLKIQRTQQEDSAVYLCASSSPRDREYEQYFGPGTRLTVT.

The rearrangement links TRBV6-1 to TRBJ2-2, with a possible D match to TRBD1 (5 bases). V gave up 7 bases and J gave up 0 bases, with 9 bases separating them. This CDR3 region has 14 residues. CDR1 and CDR2 (germline): MNHNS, SASEGT. CDR3 protein: CASTQGTNTGELFF. The CDR3 region has the DNA TGTGCCAGCACGCAGGGCACGAACACCGGGGAGCTGTTTTTT.

This chain connects TRBV12-3 or TRBV12-4 to TRBJ1-1; D is ambiguous. The CDR3 has 12 residues. The ends were cut back, 2 bases at V and 6 bases at J, with 7 bases in the middle. The DNA for the CDR3 is TGTGCCAGCAGTTTATCAGTCCCTGAAGCTTTCTTT. Amino acid sequence: CASSLSVPEAFF.

Of note for this clonotype: A much larger clone lies one base from this, so it may be a read error. The J gene is TRBJ1-1, the V gene TRBV5-5; D remains ambiguous. The germline CDR1 and CDR2 sequences are SGHKS and YYEKEE (reference sequence). This CDR3 region has 12 residues. CDR3 coding DNA: TGTGCCAGCAGCTTGGTTCAAACTGAAGCTCTCTTT. It encodes CASSLVQTEALF.

This sequence joins TRBV6-4 and TRBJ1-4; D is unresolved. In germline, CDR1 is MRHNA, CDR2 SNTAGT. Trimming took off 6 bases at V and 0 bases at J, with 8 bases between the two ends. This CDR3 is built from 14 residues. CDR3: CASRHTATNEKLFF. CDR3 in DNA: TGTGCCAGCAGACACACCGCAACTAATGAAAAACTGTTTTTT.